This TCR beta chain is drawn from a study of CD8 T cells in Susac syndrome. Comment on this clonotype: No antigen is known for it.

The germline V gene has CDR1 SGHDT and CDR2 YYEEEE. The CDR3 is 14 amino acids. The V end lost 2 bases, the J end lost 1 base, and 9 bases lay between the germline ends. CD8+ and CD4+ T cells circulating in blood were sequenced for TCR beta. With random hexamers, roughly 0.45 to 1 ug RNA was reverse transcribed. TCRdb fed the immunoSEQ multiplex PCR reads into MiXCR, producing one record per CDR3 protein. In the table there are about 140,000 distinct CDR3 sequences, 90% to 95% of which are singletons. Notes on the study in general: As the study acknowledged, the number of individuals in its TCR sequencing and HLA analysis was relatively small.

The chain is built from TRBV5-6 and TRBJ1-1; D is unclear. This sequence originates from a human donor in good health. The sample taken for sequencing was CD8+ T cells from PBMCs. For the CDR3, the DNA is TGTGCCAGCAGCTTTTATGGACGGAACACTGAAGCTTTCTTT. It codes for CASSFYGRNTEAFF. The full variable domain, in which reference TRBV5-6 and TRBJ1-1 provide the parts outside the CDR3, is DAGVTQSPTHLIKTRGQQVTLRCSPKSGHDTVSWYQQALGQGPQFIFQYYEEEERQRGNFPDRFSGHQFPNYSSELNVNALLLGDSALYLCASSFYGRNTEAFFGQGTRLTVV.